Described below is a single T cell receptor beta chain sequence and its context. The germline V and J ends were trimmed by 7 bases and 0 bases, with 7 bases remaining between them. The CDR3 consists of 12 residues. Germline CDR1 and CDR2: MNHEY and SVGEGT. The data were obtained in a study of T-cell memory formation after mild COVID-19. TCRdb fed the 5' RACE reads into MiXCR, producing one record per CDR3 protein. The sample contains around 260,000 distinct CDR3 sequences, about 16% of which appear only once. This sequence was found in a man aged 18-30 years who had mild COVID-19 (a few samples of this study predate the infection). Cell type and time point are not known. Sequenced sample: PBMCs or a T cell subset sorted from them (not recorded which). The genes are TRBV6-2 or TRBV6-3 and TRBJ2-7; D not resolved. The CDR3 DNA reads TGTGCCAGCATGGGCAGCTCCTACGAGCAGTACTTC. Residues: CASMGSSYEQYF.